This is a list of T cell receptor beta chains from one sample in a study of CD8 T cells in Susac syndrome. TCRdb re-called the immunoSEQ multiplex PCR reads with MiXCR, one entry per CDR3 protein. The sample has 85,000 to 130,000 distinct CDR3 sequences, around 94% seen once. Material: CD8+ T cells from PBMCs. These receptors were taken from a human donor with Susac syndrome. Both conserved end residues are part of each CDR3. The D gene is left open where the match is weak. The listing skips clone size in some rows; elsewhere it reads once, few, many or a size class.

15 TRBJ2-3 . . TRBV4-1 TGCGCCAGCAGCCAAGATGGCCAGGGGTCAGATACGCAGTATTTT CASSQDGQGSDTQYF
12 TRBJ1-1 . . TRBV4-1 TGCGCCAGCAGCCAAGGGGGATCTGAAGCTTTCTTT CASSQGGSEAFF
14 TRBJ2-3 . . TRBV11-2 TGTGCCAGCAGTCGGAATAACGAGGGGCATACGCAGTATTTT CASSRNNEGHTQYF
14 TRBJ2-7 . . TRBV29-1 TGCAGCGTTGAAGATGGCTCAGGGAGCTACGAGCAGTACTTC CSVEDGSGSYEQYF
15 TRBJ2-1 TRBD2 . TRBV6-5 TGTGCCAGCAGTAGTAGCGGGGGGGTTGGGAATGAGCAGTTCTTC CASSSSGGVGNEQFF
15 TRBJ2-1 . . TRBV3-1 TGTGCCAGCAGCCCGGCTATAAGCTCCTACAATGAGCAGTTCTTC CASSPAISSYNEQFF
14 TRBJ2-7 . . TRBV6-2/TRBV6-3 TGTGCCAGCAGCTCCGACGACGGTGTCCACGAGCAGTACTTC CASSSDDGVHEQYF
15 TRBJ2-5 . . TRBV9 TGTGCCAGCAGCGTAGGGGGGACCCTCCAAGAGACCCAGTACTTC CASSVGGTLQETQYF
14 TRBJ1-2 . . TRBV4-1 TGCGCCAGCAGCCAAGTGGGGAATTTCTATGGCTACACCTTC CASSQVGNFYGYTF
12 TRBJ2-7 . few TRBV7-9 TGTGCCAGCAGCTTAGTTCCGTACGAGCAGTACTTC CASSLVPYEQYF
15 TRBJ2-2 . . TRBV20-1 TGCAGTGCTAGGGACAGCTATTTCGGCACCGGGGAGCTGTTTTTT CSARDSYFGTGELFF
17 TRBJ2-6 . . TRBV14 TGTGCCAGCAGCCAAGGGCTGATACTCTCTGGGGCCAACGTCCTGACTTTC CASSQGLILSGANVLTF
17 TRBJ2-5 . . TRBV2 TGTGCCAGCAGTGAAGCAAGAACAAGCCCGGATGAAGAGACCCAGTACTTC CASSEARTSPDEETQYF
14 TRBJ2-1 . once TRBV18 TGTGCCAGCTCACCACCTGAACTAGGGACTCTCGGGGTCTTC CASSPPELGTLGVF
15 TRBJ2-5 TRBD2 . TRBV6-5 TGTGCCAGCAGTTACGCGGGGGGCACCCAAGAGACCCAGTACTTC CASSYAGGTQETQYF
14 TRBJ2-3 . . TRBV7-3 TGTGCCAGCAGCTTAGTAGGGGGGGCAGATACGCAGTATTTT CASSLVGGADTQYF
13 TRBJ2-3 . . TRBV23-1 TGCGCCAGCAGTCAAAATACGGAGGATACGCAGTATTTT CASSQNTEDTQYF
14 TRBJ2-3 TRBD1 . TRBV6-5 TGTGCCAGCAGTTACGGGGGGACAGGTGATACGCAGTATTTT CASSYGGTGDTQYF
17 TRBJ2-4 . . TRBV5-6 TGTGCCAGCAGCGGCGGGGAATGGGGGGAGAACCGCGGCATTCAGTACTTC CASSGGEWGENRGIQYF
14 TRBJ2-7 . . TRBV7-9 TGTGCCAGCAGCTCAGCGGAAGGGTCCTACGAGCAGTACTTC CASSSAEGSYEQYF
14 TRBJ2-3 . . TRBV25-1 TGTGCCAGCAGGGGGGCCGGTGGCGCAGATACGCAGTATTTT CASRGAGGADTQYF
17 TRBJ2-5 . . TRBV3-1 TGTGCCAGCAGCCAAGATGGCGCTACAGGGTTCCAAGAGACCCAGTACTTC CASSQDGATGFQETQYF
17 TRBJ2-5 . . TRBV3-1 TGTGCCAGCAGCCAAGGTACAGCGGGCGTACACGAAGAGACCCAGTACTTC CASSQGTAGVHEETQYF
14 TRBJ1-1 . . TRBV5-4 TGTGCCAGCAGCCTGACCCGGCACCCCACTGAAGCTTTCTTT CASSLTRHPTEAFF
13 TRBJ2-7 TRBD1 . TRBV14 TGTGCCAGCAGCCAAGAAGGGGGCCTCGAGCAGTACTTC CASSQEGGLEQYF